This T cell receptor beta chain appears in the sequencing data of a study of cytomegalovirus exposure and HLA in healthy donors. Study-wide background: HLA-typed donors were the source of about 85 million unique TCRs held in an early data release.

Germline V gene lookup returns CDR1 SNHLY and CDR2 FYNNEI. The CDR3 sequence is 13 residues long. Trimming took off 4 bases at V and 3 bases at J, with 9 bases between the two ends. Concerning this clone: Its target is unknown.

Findings and caveats of the study: Compared with the roughly 730-donor mean, an Asian-associated ancestry cluster reportedly had fewer N-insertions, according to a later analysis. Usually a TCR sequence was rare, but some public TCRs were found in many donors. HLA alleles were associated with some 16,000 TCR beta sequences in a later analysis at 0.05 false discovery rate.

The PCR employed 60 Vbeta primers together with 13 Jbeta primers. Libraries were prepared by immunoSEQ multiplex PCR; TCRdb keeps only in-frame clonotypes and omits some of them. Of approximately 95,000 clones detected, just under 80% appear once; the ten largest clones hold about 4%. The source material was PBMCs. The chain joins TRBV2 to TRBJ2-5; D is ambiguous. The receptor was isolated from a woman aged 40-49 years in good health and CMV-seropositive. CDR3 loop: CASSATVEETQYF. In nucleotides, the CDR3 is TGTGCCAGCAGTGCAACGGTGGAAGAGACCCAGTACTTC.